This T cell receptor (beta chain) was captured by sequencing in a study of T-cell reconstitution after alpha-beta-depleted transplantation in children. Overall study findings and caveats: About two months after transplant, alpha-beta T cells reportedly came from several hundred expanded graft clones.

This clonotype was observed many times. Its antigen is currently unknown. Molecular barcoding with unique molecular identifiers was used for the TCRbeta library. TCRdb called the PCR reads again in MiXCR, with one record for every CDR3 protein. This sample has approximately 210,000 distinct CDR3 sequences; approximately 15% occur once, and the top ten carry around 45%. This CDR3 is built from 15 residues. V was trimmed by 3 bases and J by 5 bases, leaving 16 bases between them. This material consisted of PBMCs, mostly from graft donor cells, taken 360 days after TCRalphabeta/CD19-depleted stem cell transplant. The rearrangement uses TRBV12-3 or TRBV12-4 and TRBJ2-5, with no clear D. This receptor was obtained from a male patient between 2 and 10 years old who had a stem cell transplant for acute lymphoblastic leukemia, so the T cells may come from the graft donor. CDR3 nucleotide sequence: TGTGCCAGCAGTTTTGGAGCTGGAGTGGGGGAGACCCAGTACTTC. It codes for CASSFGAGVGETQYF.